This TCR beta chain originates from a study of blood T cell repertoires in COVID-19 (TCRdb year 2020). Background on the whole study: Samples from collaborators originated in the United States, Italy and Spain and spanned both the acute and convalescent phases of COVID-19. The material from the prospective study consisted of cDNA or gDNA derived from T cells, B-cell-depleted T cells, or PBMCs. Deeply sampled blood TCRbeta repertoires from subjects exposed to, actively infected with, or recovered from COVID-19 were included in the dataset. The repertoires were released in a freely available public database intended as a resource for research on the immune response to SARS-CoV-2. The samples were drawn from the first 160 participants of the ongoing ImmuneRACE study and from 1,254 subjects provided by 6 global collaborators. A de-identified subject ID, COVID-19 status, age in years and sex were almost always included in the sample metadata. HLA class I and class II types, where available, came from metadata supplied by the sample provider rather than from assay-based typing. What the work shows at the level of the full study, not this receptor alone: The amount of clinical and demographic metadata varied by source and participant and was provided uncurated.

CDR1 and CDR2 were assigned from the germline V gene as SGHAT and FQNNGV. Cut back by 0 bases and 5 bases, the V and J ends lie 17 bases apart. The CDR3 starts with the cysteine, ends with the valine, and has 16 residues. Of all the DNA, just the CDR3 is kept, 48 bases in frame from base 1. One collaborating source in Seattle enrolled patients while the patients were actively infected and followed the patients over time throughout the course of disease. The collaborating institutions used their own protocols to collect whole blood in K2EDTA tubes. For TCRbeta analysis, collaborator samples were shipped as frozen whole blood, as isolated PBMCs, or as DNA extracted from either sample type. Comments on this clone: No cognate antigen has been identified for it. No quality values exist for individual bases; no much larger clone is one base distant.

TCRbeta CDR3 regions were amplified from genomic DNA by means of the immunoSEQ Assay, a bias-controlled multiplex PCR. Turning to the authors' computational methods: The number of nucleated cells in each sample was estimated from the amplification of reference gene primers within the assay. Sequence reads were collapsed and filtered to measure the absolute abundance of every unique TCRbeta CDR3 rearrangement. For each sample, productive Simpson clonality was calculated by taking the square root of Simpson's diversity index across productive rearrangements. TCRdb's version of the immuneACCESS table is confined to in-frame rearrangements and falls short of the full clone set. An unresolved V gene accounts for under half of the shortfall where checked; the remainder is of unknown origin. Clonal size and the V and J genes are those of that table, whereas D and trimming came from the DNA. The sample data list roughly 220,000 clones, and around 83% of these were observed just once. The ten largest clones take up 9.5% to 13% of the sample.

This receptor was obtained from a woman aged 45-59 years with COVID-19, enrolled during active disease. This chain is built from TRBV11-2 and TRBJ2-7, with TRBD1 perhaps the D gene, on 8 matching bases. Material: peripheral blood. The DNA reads TGTGCCAGCAGCTTAGATGGCACAGGGGGGGTCCACGAGCAGTACGTC. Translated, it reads CASSLDGTGGVHEQYV.